The 25 T cell receptor beta chains presented below share a single source sample, sequenced in a study of shared clonotypes between healthy human individuals. TCRdb's copy holds only in-frame clones and misses some; the assay was immunoSEQ multiplex PCR. The table has around 940,000 clones, approximately 76% seen once. Sequenced: memory CD4+ T cells sorted from blood. As to subset: CD45RA-negative fraction. Receptor source: a man aged 18 to 30 in good health.

Note on this clone: A far larger clone is just one base off, so this is likely a read error. This chain connects TRBV6-6 to TRBJ2-2, with 7 bases that match TRBD1. Looked up from germline, CDR1 is MNHNY and CDR2 is SVGAGI (reference sequence). There are 12 residues in the CDR3. V lost 5 bases, J lost 6 bases, and 0 bases stayed unmatched. This CDR3 is CASSQGAGELFF. The DNA for the CDR3 is TGTGCCAGCAGTCAGGGGGCCGGGGAGCTGTTTTTT.

The rearrangement links TRBV6-4 to TRBJ1-2, with 7 nucleotides matching TRBD1. This CDR3 has 14 residues. Trimming removed 3 bases from V and 8 bases from J; junction bases left unmatched: 9. CDR1 and CDR2 from the germline V gene are MRHNA and SNTAGT. The CDR3 DNA reads as TGTGCCAGCAGTGAAGGGAGGGGGCGGCAGGGCTACACCTTC. Translating gives CASSEGRGRQGYTF.

The chain joins TRBV7-9 to TRBJ1-3; a possible D gene is TRBD1 (5 bases). V was trimmed by 8 bases and J by 2 bases, leaving 10 bases between them. The CDR3 is 13 residues long. Germline-derived CDR1 and CDR2 are SEHNR and FQNEAQ (reference sequence). CDR3 nucleotides: TGTGCCAGCGGTCGGGGGACTGGAAACACCATATATTTT. This encodes CASGRGTGNTIYF.

To note about this clone: The sample has other DNA sequences that encode this CDR3 too. The gene calls are TRBV29-1 and TRBJ1-3; the D gene is possibly TRBD1 (6 bases). The CDR3 runs 12 residues. V was pared by 5 bases and J by 3 bases, with 8 bases between. Germline assignment: CDR1 SQVTM and CDR2 ANQGSEA. CDR3 loop: CSVRTDGNTIYF. CDR3 coding DNA: TGCAGCGTTCGGACAGATGGAAACACCATATATTTT.

This clone has a count of ten or more. The genes are TRBV10-3 and TRBJ2-7; 7 bases line up with TRBD2. The J segment lost 7 bases and the V segment lost 2 bases, leaving 8 bases of the junction unmatched. Germline assignment: CDR1 ENHRY and CDR2 SYGVKD. The CDR3 is 14 amino acids. The DNA for the CDR3 is TGTGCCATCAGTGAGGTGGGAGGGCCGGGTGAGCAGTACTTC. It codes for CAISEVGGPGEQYF.

The table lists this clone with a few counts. The rearrangement links TRBV10-3 to TRBJ2-3, with D possibly being TRBD1 (5 bases). Germline CDR1 ENHRY, CDR2 SYGVKD. Trimming shortened V by 0 bases and J by 2 bases, and 9 bases separated the two germline ends. The CDR3 is made up of 15 amino acids. Here the CDR3 reads CAISESRAPTDTQYF. The CDR3 coding sequence is TGTGCCATCAGTGAGTCCAGGGCCCCCACAGATACGCAGTATTTT.

V is TRBV10-3 and J is TRBJ1-3; TRBD1 might be the D (5 bases). The CDR3 is 18 residues long. Germline values: CDR1 ENHRY, CDR2 SYGVKD. Trimming removed 6 bases at V and 0 bases at J, with 21 bases between. The CDR3 protein is CAISPTGTRDISGNTIYF. Written as DNA, the CDR3 is TGTGCCATCAGCCCTACCGGGACCCGTGACATCTCTGGAAACACCATATATTTT.

CDR3 nucleotides: TGTGCCAGCAGTCCCACAGGGGTGTCAGCAGATACGCAGTATTTT. Translating gives CASSPTGVSADTQYF. The J gene is TRBJ2-3, the V gene TRBV2, with 7 positions matching TRBD1. The V gene's germline CDR1 is SNHLY and CDR2 FYNNEI. The CDR3 has 15 residues. Trimming took 5 bases from V and 4 from J; bases not matched to a gene: 9.

The V gene is TRBV6-1, the J gene TRBJ2-2, with 8 bases aligning to TRBD1. Germline V gene lookup returns CDR1 MNHNS and CDR2 SASEGT. The CDR3 loop spans 14 amino acids. Trimming took 5 bases from V and 4 from J; bases not matched to a gene: 3. This CDR3 is CASSSGTGTGELFF. In DNA form, the CDR3 reads TGTGCCAGCAGTTCCGGGACAGGCACCGGGGAGCTGTTTTTT.

V usage is TRBV19 and J usage is TRBJ1-2; 7 nucleotides match TRBD1. Per the germline V gene, CDR1 is LNHDA and CDR2 is SQIVND (reference sequence). The CDR3 has 16 amino acids. V shed 0 bases and J 4 bases; nucleotides not matched to a gene: 8. The CDR3 DNA reads TGTGCCAGTAGTATAGAAGCTGGGACAGCCCCCTATGGCTACACCTTC. Encoded protein: CASSIEAGTAPYGYTF.

In its sample, this clone was seen a few times. The sample contains more than one DNA sequence encoding this CDR3. The chain joins TRBV18 to TRBJ2-6; D is ambiguous. Germline-derived CDR1 and CDR2 are KGHSH and LQKENI. Trimming removed 0 bases at V and 0 bases at J, with 0 bases between. The CDR3 runs 14 residues. Here the CDR3 DNA reads TGTGCCAGCTCACCACCCTCTGGGGCCAACGTCCTGACTTTC. Translating gives CASSPPSGANVLTF.

This chain joins TRBV20-1 and TRBJ2-5; no clear D. CDR3 length: 11 amino acids. V was trimmed by 0 bases and J by 7 bases, leaving 6 bases between them. Germline CDR1 is DFQATT and CDR2 is SNEGSKA (reference sequence). CDR3 DNA sequence: TGCAGTGCTAGAGATCAGGCGACCCAGTACTTC. It specifies CSARDQATQYF.

The J gene is TRBJ2-1, the V gene TRBV7-2, with D unclear. The V and J ends lost 4 bases and 9 bases respectively, with 13 bases between them. This CDR3 comprises 13 residues. Germline V gene sequence: CDR1 SGHTA, CDR2 FQGNSA. The CDR3: CASSSRQVTEQFF. Written as DNA, the CDR3 is TGTGCCAGCAGCTCCCGGCAGGTGACTGAGCAGTTCTTC.

This rearrangement joins TRBV2 to TRBJ2-3; 9 bases align to TRBD2. This CDR3 region has 14 residues. V dropped 9 bases and J dropped 7; count of bases not matched to a gene: 11. In germline, CDR1 is SNHLY, CDR2 FYNNEI. This CDR3 reads CARDQGLAGNTQYF. CDR3 nucleotide sequence: TGTGCCAGAGACCAAGGGCTAGCGGGGAATACGCAGTATTTT.

This clone was observed once. This chain connects TRBV7-9 to TRBJ2-3; possibly TRBD1 for D (5 bases). The CDR3 contains 14 residues. Trimming took off 0 bases at V and 5 bases at J, with 9 bases between the two ends. CDR1 SEHNR and CDR2 FQNEAQ come from the germline V gene (reference sequence). The DNA of the CDR3 is TGTGCCAGCAGCTTAGCGGGGCAGCGAGATACGCAGTATTTT. Translating it yields CASSLAGQRDTQYF.

The chain joins TRBV27 to TRBJ1-2; the D gene is possibly TRBD1 (6 bases). Trimming removed 4 bases at V and 5 bases at J, with 14 bases between. CDR1 and CDR2 from the germline V gene are MNHEY and SMNVEV (reference sequence). The CDR3 covers 14 residues. The CDR3, as DNA: TGTGCCAGCAGTTCCGGACAGTTTCTTTATGGCTACACCTTC. Translated: CASSSGQFLYGYTF.

V gene TRBV4-3 combines with J gene TRBJ1-5, with a possible D match to TRBD1 (5 bases). Trimming left V 0 bases short and J 4 bases short, with 13 bases between. From germline, CDR1 is LGHNA and CDR2 YSLEER. The CDR3 has 16 amino acids. CDR3 coding DNA: TGCGCCAGCAGCCAAGATATTACTCAGGGAAATCAGCCCCAGCATTTT. Translation: CASSQDITQGNQPQHF.

This chain joins TRBV5-1 and TRBJ2-3; TRBD2 aligns across 8 bases. Germline values: CDR1 SGHRS, CDR2 YFSETQ. The CDR3 has 16 amino acids. Trimming cost V 0 bases and J 2 bases; bases outside gene matches: 5. CDR3: CASSLGGLADTDTQYF. As DNA, the CDR3 is TGCGCCAGCAGCTTGGGAGGACTAGCAGACACAGATACGCAGTATTTT.

The sample holds a few counts of this clone. The rearrangement uses TRBV7-6 and TRBJ1-6; D call uncertain. CDR1 is SGHVS and CDR2 is FNYEAQ in the germline V gene. CDR3 size: 15 residues. Trimming took off 0 bases at V and 7 bases at J, with 10 bases between the two ends. The CDR3 loop is CASSLARMGNSPLHF. In nucleotides, the CDR3 is TGTGCCAGCAGCTTAGCGCGAATGGGAAATTCACCCCTCCACTTT.

The rearrangement uses TRBV30 and TRBJ1-6; 9 positions agree with TRBD1. J lost 10 bases, V lost 4 bases, and 11 bases had no gene match. The CDR3 extends over 15 amino acids. Germline CDR1 and CDR2: GTSNPN and SVGIG (reference sequence). DNA for the CDR3: TGTGCCTGGAAACCGGGACAGGGAAGGAACTCACCCCTCCACTTT. Protein sequence: CAWKPGQGRNSPLHF. Using reference TRBV30 and TRBJ1-6 for the parts outside the CDR3, the full variable domain is SQTIHQWPATLVQPVGSPLSLECTVEGTSNPNLYWYRQAAGRGLQLLFYSVGIGQISSEVPQNLSASRPQDRQFILSSKKLLLSDSGFYLCAWKPGQGRNSPLHFGNGTRLTVT.

This rearrangement joins TRBV4-1 to TRBJ2-7; 8 nucleotides align to TRBD2. The CDR3 length is 15 residues. Germline CDR1 reads MGHRA; CDR2 reads YSYEKL. The V segment lost 2 bases and the J segment 0 bases; nucleotides outside the gene matches: 3. CDR3 sequence: CASSQIAGNSYEQYF. The DNA of the CDR3 is TGCGCCAGCAGCCAAATAGCGGGAAACTCCTACGAGCAGTACTTC.

In the case of this clone: One base separates it from a far larger clone, so it is likely a read error. Additional DNA sequences in this sample encode the identical CDR3. The chain couples TRBV7-2 to TRBJ1-1, with D unclear. There are 13 residues in the CDR3. Germline values: CDR1 SGHTA, CDR2 FQGNSA. V was clipped by 1 base and J by 1 base, with 4 bases between them. The CDR3 bases are TGTGCCAGCAGCTTAGAGGGGAACACTGAAGCTTTCTTT. Its translation: CASSLEGNTEAFF.

In the case of this clone: Other nucleotide sequences from this sample produce the same CDR3. This chain links TRBV5-1 with TRBJ2-3; D is perhaps TRBD1 or TRBD2 (5 bases each). The CDR3 consists of 15 residues. CDR1 and CDR2 (germline): SGHRS, YFSETQ. Trimming cost V 0 bases and J 0 bases, with 8 bases left between them. The CDR3 spells CASSLAGTSTDTQYF. In nucleotides, the CDR3 is TGCGCCAGCAGCTTGGCAGGGACCAGCACAGATACGCAGTATTTT.

CDR3 region: CASSLGLRRYGYTF. The CDR3 bases are TGTGCCAGCAGTTTAGGGTTAAGAAGATATGGCTACACCTTC. The gene calls are TRBV28 and TRBJ1-2; D is undetermined. CDR1 is MDHEN and CDR2 is SYDVKM in the germline V gene. V lost 2 bases, J lost 5 bases, and 12 bases lay in between. The CDR3 runs to 14 residues.

The chain recombines TRBV20-1 with TRBJ2-1; D ambiguous. CDR3 length equals 10 residues. V was trimmed by 4 bases and J by 9 bases, leaving 7 bases between them. In germline, CDR1 is DFQATT, CDR2 SNEGSKA (reference sequence). The CDR3 region has the DNA TGCAGTGCTACCCATGGTGAGCAGTTCTTC. Its translation: CSATHGEQFF.